The sequence of this T cell receptor beta chain was determined in a study of blood T cells in healthy people across ages. Study summary: Through template switching, about one barcoded beta molecule was captured per two T cells, as measured in model experiments.

There are 14 residues in the CDR3. Trimming shortened V by 0 bases and J by 8 bases, and 11 bases separated the two germline ends. Germline loops: CDR1 MGHRA, CDR2 YSYEKL. A sample-barcoded 5' primer and a J-beta primer mix were used in a second PCR of about 6 to 12 cycles. TCRdb redid the calling of the 5' RACE reads with MiXCR, one entry per CDR3 protein. The sample consists of around 970,000 distinct CDR3 sequences, roughly 51% of them appearing once. The sample providers were healthy Caucasian people from Russia, aged roughly 6 to 90. Samples each had at least 5.5 micrograms of total RNA extracted.

The V and J genes are TRBV4-1 and TRBJ2-1; D uncertain. The sample taken for sequencing was blood. The sequence was obtained from a woman aged 55-70 years in good health. CDR3 in amino acids: CASSQETQVHEQFF. CDR3 sequence (DNA): TGCGCCAGCAGCCAAGAGACTCAGGTCCATGAGCAGTTCTTC.